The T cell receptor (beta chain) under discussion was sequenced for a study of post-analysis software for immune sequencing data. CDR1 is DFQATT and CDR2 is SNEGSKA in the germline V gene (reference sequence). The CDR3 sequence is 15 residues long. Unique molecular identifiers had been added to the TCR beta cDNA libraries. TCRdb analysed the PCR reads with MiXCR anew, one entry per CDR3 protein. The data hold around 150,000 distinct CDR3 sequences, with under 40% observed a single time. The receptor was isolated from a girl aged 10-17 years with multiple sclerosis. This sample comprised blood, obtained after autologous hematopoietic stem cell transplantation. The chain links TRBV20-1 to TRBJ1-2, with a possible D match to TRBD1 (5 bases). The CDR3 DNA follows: TGCACCACTGTTGCCCCAAGGGGAACTGGCTATGGCTACACCTTC. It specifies CTTVAPRGTGYGYTF.